This T cell receptor (beta chain) was captured by sequencing in a study of blood T cell repertoires in COVID-19. The table came from immunoSEQ multiplex PCR; TCRdb's copy has only in-frame clones and leaves some out. The table lists about 250,000 clones, about 89% of them singletons. Germline CDR1 and CDR2: MNHEY and SMNVEV (reference sequence). Trimming pared 6 bases from V and 8 bases from J, leaving 19 bases between. The CDR3 is made up of 14 amino acids. Sequenced input: PBMCs or T cells enriched from blood (not recorded which). The gene calls are TRBV27 and TRBJ1-2; D may be TRBD1 (5 bases). The TCR originated in a woman aged 18-29 years who had recovered from COVID-19. The CDR3 DNA reads as TGTGCCAGCAGCCACTCGGGGGGGGTCGGCGGCTACACCTTC. It translates to CASSHSGGVGGYTF.